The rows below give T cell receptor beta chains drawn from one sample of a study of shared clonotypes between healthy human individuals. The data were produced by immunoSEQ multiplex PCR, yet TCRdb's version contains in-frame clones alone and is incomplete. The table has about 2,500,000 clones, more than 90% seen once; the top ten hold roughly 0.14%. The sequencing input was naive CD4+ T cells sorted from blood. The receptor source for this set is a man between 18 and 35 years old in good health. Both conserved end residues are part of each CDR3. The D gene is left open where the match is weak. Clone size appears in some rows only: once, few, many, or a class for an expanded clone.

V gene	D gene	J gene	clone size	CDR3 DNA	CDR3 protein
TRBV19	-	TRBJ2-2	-	TGTGCCAGTACCCGGACAGTGAACACCGGGGAGCTGTTTTTT	CASTRTVNTGELFF
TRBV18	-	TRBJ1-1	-	TGTGCCAGCTCAAACACAGGGAGCACTGAAGCTTTCTTT	CASSNTGSTEAFF
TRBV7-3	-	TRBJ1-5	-	TGTGCCAGCAGCCAGGACGGACGGGCAGATCAGCCCCAGCATTTT	CASSQDGRADQPQHF
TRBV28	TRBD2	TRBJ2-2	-	TGTGCCAGCAGTTTGGAGCGGGGGGGCGAAACCGGGGAGCTGTTTTTT	CASSLERGGETGELFF
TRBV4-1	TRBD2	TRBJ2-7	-	TGCGCCAGCAGCCAACTAGCTAGCGGGAGGGCCCGCGAGCAGTACTTC	CASSQLASGRAREQYF
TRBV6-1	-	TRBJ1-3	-	TGTGCCAGCAGTGAAGCGCTGGGTGGAAACACCATATATTTT	CASSEALGGNTIYF
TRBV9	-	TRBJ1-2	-	TGTGCCAGCAGCGTAGAAGGTTTCGGCGGCTACACCTTC	CASSVEGFGGYTF
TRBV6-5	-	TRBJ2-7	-	TGTGCCAGCAGTTACTCGGGACGGGGCATGTTGTACTTC	CASSYSGRGMLYF
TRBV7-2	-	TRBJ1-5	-	TGTGCCAGCAGCCAAGATGGACTGGGGCAGCCCCAGCATTTT	CASSQDGLGQPQHF
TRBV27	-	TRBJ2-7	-	TGTGCCAGCAGTAAAAGGACAGCTATTCACTACGAGCAGTACTTC	CASSKRTAIHYEQYF
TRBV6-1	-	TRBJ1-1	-	TGTGCCAGCAGTGATGCCAGGGATGTTGAAGCTTTCTTT	CASSDARDVEAFF
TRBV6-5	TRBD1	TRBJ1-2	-	TGTGCCAGCAGTTACTCGGGACAGGGTAACTATGGCTACACCTTC	CASSYSGQGNYGYTF
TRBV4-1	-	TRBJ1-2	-	TGCGCCAGCAGCCAAGTGGCTAACTATGGCTACACCTTC	CASSQVANYGYTF
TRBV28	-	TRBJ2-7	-	TGTGCCAGCAGTTTAATAAACGAGCAGTACTTC	CASSLINEQYF
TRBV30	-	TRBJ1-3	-	TGTGCCTGGAGTGTATCGGTGATTAGCTCTGGAAACACCATATATTTT	CAWSVSVISSGNTIYF
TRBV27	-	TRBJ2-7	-	TGTGCCAGCAGTTTAGTCCGGACCCTTGCCTACGAGCAGTACTTC	CASSLVRTLAYEQYF
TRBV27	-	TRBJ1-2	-	TGTGCCAGCAGTTTATTCCCATCCAACTATGGCTACACCTTC	CASSLFPSNYGYTF
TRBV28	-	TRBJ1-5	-	TGTGCCAGCAGTTCCCCGGGGGGGAATCAGCCCCAGCATTTT	CASSSPGGNQPQHF
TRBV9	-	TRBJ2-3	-	TGTGCCAGCAGCGTAACGTCTCGGGCAGATACGCAGTATTTT	CASSVTSRADTQYF
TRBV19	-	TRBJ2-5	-	TGTGCCAGTAGTATAGCAGGGAAAGAGACCCAGTACTTC	CASSIAGKETQYF
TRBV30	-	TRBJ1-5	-	TGTGCCTGGAGTCGCGGAGGACAGAGAGAAGGTCAGCCCCAGCATTTT	CAWSRGGQREGQPQHF
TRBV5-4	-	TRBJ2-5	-	TGTGCCAGCAGCGGGAGGTCGGCTCAAGAGACCCAGTACTTC	CASSGRSAQETQYF
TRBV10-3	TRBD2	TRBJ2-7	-	TGTGCCATCAGTGGAGCGGGGGCCCCCTCCTTCGAGCAGTACTTC	CAISGAGAPSFEQYF
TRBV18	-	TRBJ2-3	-	TGTGCCAGCTCGCTGAGCACAGATACGCAGTATTTT	CASSLSTDTQYF
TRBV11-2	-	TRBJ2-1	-	TGTGCCAGCAGCTTAGTCGGCAACCAAATCAGCTATGAGCAGTTCTTC	CASSLVGNQISYEQFF
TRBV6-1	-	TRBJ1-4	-	TGTGCCAGCATAGACAATGAAAAACTGTTTTTT	CASIDNEKLFF
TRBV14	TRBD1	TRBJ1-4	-	TGTGCCAGCAGAGTCCGGGACAGGGGGCCCCCCAATGAAAAACTGTTTTTT	CASRVRDRGPPNEKLFF
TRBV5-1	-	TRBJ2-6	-	TGCGCCAGCAGGCCCAGGGCCTTGGGGGCCAACGTCCTGACTTTC	CASRPRALGANVLTF
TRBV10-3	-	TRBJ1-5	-	TGTGCCATCAGAACACCTAGCAATCAGCCCCAGCATTTT	CAIRTPSNQPQHF
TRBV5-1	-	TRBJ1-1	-	TGCGCCAGCAGCTTGACTGAGAACACTGAAGCTTTCTTT	CASSLTENTEAFF
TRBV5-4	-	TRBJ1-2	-	TGTGCCAGCAGTTGGACACCCACGGGTGGCTACACCTTC	CASSWTPTGGYTF
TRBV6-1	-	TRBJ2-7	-	TGTGCCAGCAGTGAATCTAAGATTCCTCATTACGAGCAGTACTTC	CASSESKIPHYEQYF
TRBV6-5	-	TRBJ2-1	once	TGTGCCAGCGCGCCAGGGGCGTCATACAATGAGCAGTTCTTC	CASAPGASYNEQFF
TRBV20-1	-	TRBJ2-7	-	TGCAGTGCTCACTTGGCGGACGAGCAGTACTTC	CSAHLADEQYF
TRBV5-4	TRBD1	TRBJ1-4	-	TGTGCCAGCAGCTCTGGGGTGACAGGGGGGAATGAAAAACTGTTTTTT	CASSSGVTGGNEKLFF
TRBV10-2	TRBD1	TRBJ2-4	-	TGCGCCAGCAGTGAGAAGAGGGGGCTCGAGAACATTCAGTACTTC	CASSEKRGLENIQYF
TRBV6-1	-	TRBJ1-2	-	TGTGCCAGCAGTGAAGAGGGGGTTCTGGGGAACTATGGCTACACCTTC	CASSEEGVLGNYGYTF
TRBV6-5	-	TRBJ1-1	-	TGTGCCAGCAGTTACTTTATGAACACTGAAGCTTTCTTT	CASSYFMNTEAFF
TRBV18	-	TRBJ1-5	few	TGTGCCAGCTCACCAGACCGGAATCAGCCCCAGCATTTT	CASSPDRNQPQHF
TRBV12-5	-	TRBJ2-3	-	TGTGCTAGTGGTTTGGTGGAAGACGGAGAGCAGTATTTT	CASGLVEDGEQYF
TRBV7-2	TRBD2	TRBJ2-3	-	TGTGCCAGCAGCTTAGTCCCCTTTAGCGGGAGGGAAGATACGCAGTATTTT	CASSLVPFSGREDTQYF
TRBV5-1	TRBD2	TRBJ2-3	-	TGCGCCAGCGGACTTGGCGGGAGGAGCACAGATACGCAGTATTTT	CASGLGGRSTDTQYF